What follows are 3 T cell receptor beta chains derived from one specimen sequenced in a study of blood T cell repertoires in COVID-19. Profiled with immunoSEQ multiplex PCR; TCRdb holds only in-frame clones, not every one. The sample contains 200,000 to 250,000 clones, 80% to 90% of which appear only once. Material for sequencing was peripheral blood. The source of these receptors is a woman of 80 years or more with acute or convalescent COVID-19.

J is TRBJ2-1 and V is TRBV21-1; the D segment call TRBD1 is taken from the table without a DNA check. TRBV21-1 is an annotated pseudogene. This CDR3 has 14 amino acids. CDR3 sequence (DNA): TGTGCCAGCAGGGAGGGGGCCTCATACAATGAGCAGTTCTTC. Its translation is CASREGASYNEQFF.

This clone is a singleton in its sample. The V gene is TRBV6-6, the J gene TRBJ2-5; 12 bases agree with TRBD1. The germline CDR1 and CDR2 sequences are MNHNY and SVGAGI (reference sequence). The V and J ends lost 5 bases and 5 bases, in that order; junction bases with no gene match: 12. This CDR3 contains 17 residues. Written as DNA, the CDR3 is TGTGCCAGCAGTCCGCTCGGGACAGGGGGCGTCGACGAGACCCAGTACTTC. It specifies CASSPLGTGGVDETQYF.

As for this clone: The junction shows a germline mismatch at one end, possibly a read error. The chain links TRBV11-2 to TRBJ1-1, with 7 bases matching TRBD1. Germline V gene data show CDR1 as SGHAT and CDR2 as FQNNGV. The CDR3 is 14 residues long. The CDR3 coding sequence is TGTGCCAGCAGCCTAGACCGGACAGGCGGTGAAGCTTTCTTT. This encodes CASSLDRTGGEAFF.